This is a list of T cell receptor beta chains from one sample in a study of blood T cell repertoires in COVID-19. Measured with immunoSEQ multiplex PCR; TCRdb has only the in-frame clones, and not every one. The sample contains about 170,000 clones, about 80% of which appear only once. Source material: peripheral blood. The source is an elderly woman with acute or convalescent COVID-19. Both conserved end residues are part of each CDR3. The D gene is left open where the match is weak. A row's size may be missing; if present it is once, few, many or a size class.

TRBV19	-	-	TRBJ2-3	TGTGCCAGTAGGACAGGAGCCTTAGGAGATACGCAGTATTTT	CASRTGALGDTQYF
TRBV15	-	TRBD2	TRBJ2-2	TGTGCCACCAGCAGAGAGCCAGCGGGAAGGAACACCGGGGAGCTGTTTTTT	CATSREPAGRNTGELFF
TRBV27	-	-	TRBJ2-7	TGTGCCAGCAGTTTATCAACAGGGAGCGCCTACGAGCAGTACTTC	CASSLSTGSAYEQYF
TRBV7-9	-	TRBD2	TRBJ2-1	TGTGCCAGCAGCTCCCGGACTAGCTCATCCTACAATGAGCAGTTCTTC	CASSSRTSSSYNEQFF
TRBV30	-	TRBD1	TRBJ2-7	TGTGCCGGAAAGACAGGGCTGCTTCTCCACGAGCAGTACTTC	CAGKTGLLLHEQYF
TRBV10-1	-	-	TRBJ1-1	TGCGCCAGCGGCGATACGGGAAACACTGAAGCTTTCTTT	CASGDTGNTEAFF
TRBV4-1	-	TRBD2	TRBJ2-1	TGCGCCAGCAGCCTCTCCGGCGGGGCGGGAGCTGCGAATGAGCAGTTCTTC	CASSLSGGAGAANEQFF
TRBV4-1	-	TRBD2	TRBJ2-2	TGCGCCAGCAGGGGCGGTAGCGGGAGTGCCGGGGAGCTGTTTTTT	CASRGGSGSAGELFF
TRBV28	once	-	TRBJ1-1	TGTGCCAGCAGTTTATCTAGTGGAAGGATGGAAGCTTTCTTT	CASSLSSGRMEAFF
TRBV10-3	few	TRBD2	TRBJ2-2	TGTGCCATCAGTGACGATATAGGACTTAGCGGGAGGGCGTGGACCGGGGAGCTGTTTTTT	CAISDDIGLSGRAWTGELFF
TRBV5-1	-	TRBD2	TRBJ2-3	TGCGCCAGCAGCGCATTCCTAGCGGGAGTTTTAGATACGCAGTATTTT	CASSAFLAGVLDTQYF
TRBV9	few	TRBD1	TRBJ2-1	TGTGCCAGCAGCTCCCGGACAGGAAGCTCCTACAATGAGCAGTTCTTC	CASSSRTGSSYNEQFF
TRBV7-2	-	-	TRBJ2-1	TGTGCCAGCAGCTCCAACCTATGGTCGGGTGGCGAGCAGTTCTTC	CASSSNLWSGGEQFF
TRBV14	-	-	TRBJ2-3	TGTGCCAGCAGCCAAGACCAGGGTTCCGATACGCAGTATTTT	CASSQDQGSDTQYF
TRBV11-2	-	-	TRBJ2-2	TGTGCCAGCAGCTGGGGGGACCCGTACACCGGGGAGCTGTTTTTT	CASSWGDPYTGELFF
TRBV9	-	-	TRBJ2-6	TGTGCCAGCAGCGTACCCTACCCTGGGGCCAACGTCCTGACTTTC	CASSVPYPGANVLTF
TRBV7-9	once	TRBD1	TRBJ1-4	TGTGCCAGCAGCTTAGAGGGACAGGCGGTTGAAAAACTGTTTTTT	CASSLEGQAVEKLFF
TRBV19	-	-	TRBJ2-3	TGTGCCAGTAGTACAACAGCTAGCACAGATACGCAGTATTTT	CASSTTASTDTQYF
TRBV27	-	-	TRBJ1-1	TGTGCCAGCAGTTTATCAAACTCGGGCACTGAAGCTTTCTTT	CASSLSNSGTEAFF
TRBV11-2	-	-	TRBJ2-1	TGTGCCAGCAGCTTCGGAACGGGAGCCTACAATGAGCAGTTCTTC	CASSFGTGAYNEQFF
TRBV11-3	-	-	TRBJ2-1	TGTGCCAGCAGCCGCGGTGCGGGGGCCCATGAGCAGTTCTTC	CASSRGAGAHEQFF
TRBV11-2	-	-	TRBJ2-7	TGTGCCAGCAGCTTTCCGGGACTTTACTACGAGCAGTACTTC	CASSFPGLYYEQYF
TRBV6-5	many	-	TRBJ1-3	TGTGCCAGCAGTTATCGACAGTACTCTGGAAACACCATATATTTT	CASSYRQYSGNTIYF
TRBV15	-	TRBD1	TRBJ1-1	TGTGCCACCAGCAGAAGCGACAGGGGCGGCACTGAAGCTTTCTTT	CATSRSDRGGTEAFF
TRBV5-1	-	TRBD1	TRBJ1-2	TGCGCCAGCAGCTTGGAGGGGACAGGGAGCCATGGCTACACCTTC	CASSLEGTGSHGYTF
TRBV7-2	-	-	TRBJ1-6	TGTGCCAGCAGCCCAGAACAGGGCTATAATTCACCCCTCCACTTT	CASSPEQGYNSPLHF
TRBV5-5	few	TRBD2	TRBJ2-2	TGTGCCAGCAGCTTACTAGCGGGTGCGAACACCGGGGAGCTGTTTTTT	CASSLLAGANTGELFF
TRBV5-1	-	-	TRBJ2-2	TGCGCCAGCAACCAGTTAGGGGCCACCGGGGAGCTGTTTTTT	CASNQLGATGELFF
TRBV10-3	-	TRBD1	TRBJ2-7	TGTGCCATCAGGTCGGACAGGGATTCCCAATTCGGCGAGCAGTACTTC	CAIRSDRDSQFGEQYF
TRBV5-1	-	TRBD1	TRBJ1-5	TGCGCCAGCAGCTTTACAGGGGATCAGCCCCAGCATTTT	CASSFTGDQPQHF
TRBV7-8	-	TRBD2	TRBJ2-2	TGTGCCAGCAGTCATAGGGAGACTAGCAAGCCCGGGGAGCTGTTTTTT	CASSHRETSKPGELFF
TRBV4-1	-	TRBD1	TRBJ2-7	TGCGCCAGCAGCCAAGGGGACAGTATTATATACGAGCAGTACTTC	CASSQGDSIIYEQYF
TRBV5-1	-	TRBD1	TRBJ1-5	TGCGCCAGCAGCTCGACAGGGAATCAGCCCCAGCATTTT	CASSSTGNQPQHF
TRBV19	once	TRBD1	TRBJ1-1	TGTGCCAGTATAGCGGTCGGGACAGGGTCGATGAACACTGAAGCTTTCTTT	CASIAVGTGSMNTEAFF
TRBV7-2	-	TRBD1	TRBJ1-4	TGTGCCAGCAGCGCATACAGGGGGTTGGATGAAAAACTGTTTTTT	CASSAYRGLDEKLFF
TRBV12-3/TRBV12-4	few	-	TRBJ1-1	TGTGCCAGCAGTTTTGGCGGGTTCACTGAAGCTTTCTTT	CASSFGGFTEAFF
TRBV6-2/TRBV6-3	-	-	TRBJ1-2	TGTGCCAGCAGTCTTAACGACAGGCGGTATGGCTACACCTTC	CASSLNDRRYGYTF
TRBV7-9	-	TRBD1	TRBJ1-1	TGTGCCAGCAGCTTTACAGGGGACACTGAAGCTTTCTTT	CASSFTGDTEAFF
TRBV4-1	once	-	TRBJ1-3	TGCGCCAGCAGTCAAGGGGCCCCAAACACCATATATTTT	CASSQGAPNTIYF
TRBV2	few	TRBD2	TRBJ2-2	TGTGCCAGCAACCGACTAGCTAACACCGGGGAGCTGTTTTTT	CASNRLANTGELFF
TRBV18	-	TRBD1	TRBJ2-1	TGTGCCAGCTCGCCCGGGACAGCCTACAATGAGCAGTTCTTC	CASSPGTAYNEQFF
TRBV29-1	-	TRBD1	TRBJ1-2	TGCAGCGTTCAGAGGGACAGGAGATACTATGGCTACACCTTC	CSVQRDRRYYGYTF
TRBV19	-	TRBD2	TRBJ2-7	TGTGCCAGTAGTATCCTCGCGGGAGCTACCTACGAGCAGTACTTC	CASSILAGATYEQYF
TRBV9	-	-	TRBJ2-7	TGTGCCAGCAGCGTCGCCGGTGCCTACGAGCAGTACTTC	CASSVAGAYEQYF
TRBV18	-	-	TRBJ2-1	TGTGCCAGCTCACCACAGGGGGGGGTTCACAATGAGCAGTTCTTC	CASSPQGGVHNEQFF
TRBV24-1	-	TRBD1	TRBJ2-1	TGTGCCACCAGTGATTCCGGGACAGGGGGTGAGCAGTTCTTC	CATSDSGTGGEQFF
TRBV18	-	-	TRBJ2-1	TGTGCCAGCTCACCACCGTCACTAGCTGGGGGCAATGAGCAGTTCTTC	CASSPPSLAGGNEQFF
TRBV7-8	-	TRBD2	TRBJ2-1	TGTGCCAGCAGCTTACCGACTAGCGGGAGCCTGTCCTACAATGAGCAGTTCTTC	CASSLPTSGSLSYNEQFF
TRBV2	-	-	TRBJ2-5	TGTGCCAGCACAATGATACCAAGGGGGGAGACCCAGTACTTC	CASTMIPRGETQYF
TRBV5-6	-	TRBD1	TRBJ1-1	TGTGCCAGCAGCTTGGAGACAGGGGGCACTGAAGCTTTCTTT	CASSLETGGTEAFF
TRBV2	-	-	TRBJ1-1	TGTGCCAGCAGTGGGTTGACAGCGGGTACTGAAGCTTTCTTT	CASSGLTAGTEAFF
TRBV2	-	-	TRBJ1-1	TGTGCCAGCAGCCGCACGGACGGGGATCCTGAAGCTTTCTTT	CASSRTDGDPEAFF
TRBV3-1/TRBV3-2	-	-	TRBJ2-7	TGTGCCAGCAGCCAAGATCGGAGCGAGCAGTACTTC	CASSQDRSEQYF
TRBV29-1	-	TRBD2	TRBJ2-1	TGCAGCGTTGTGCCCAGCGGGAGCGGGAATGAGCAGTTCTTC	CSVVPSGSGNEQFF
TRBV25-1	-	TRBD1	TRBJ2-5	TGTGCCAGCAGTGAAATACAGGGGAAGGGAGAGACCCAGTACTTC	CASSEIQGKGETQYF
TRBV19	-	TRBD2	TRBJ2-7	TGTGCCAGTAGTGGAGCGGGAGGGCCGGGGGAGCAGTACTTC	CASSGAGGPGEQYF
TRBV29-1	-	-	TRBJ2-1	TGCAGCGTTGCCGAGGTAAGCTCCTACAATGAGCAGTTCTTC	CSVAEVSSYNEQFF